A selection of T cell receptor beta chains follows, all from one sample in a study of PD-L1 blockade in urothelial cancer. Generated by immunoSEQ multiplex PCR, the TCRdb table keeps only in-frame clones and is missing some. The sample lists about 55,000 clones; about 75% were seen once. This sample comprised PBMCs, obtained around atezolizumab (anti-PD-L1) treatment. The receptor source for this set is a man aged 65 to 85 with urothelial cancer. CDR3s include the opening cysteine and the closing phenylalanine or tryptophan. A D gene is named only where the DNA matches it firmly. The listing skips clone size in some rows; elsewhere it reads once, few, many or a size class.

D: TRBD1; V: TRBV19; size: NA; J: TRBJ1-2; CDR3: CASTPVRQGGYGYTF; DNA: TGTGCCAGTACACCCGTGCGACAGGGCGGCTATGGCTACACCTTC
D: TRBD2; V: TRBV19; size: NA; J: TRBJ2-5; CDR3: CASSETGTKQETQYF; DNA: TGTGCCAGTAGTGAAACCGGGACTAAGCAAGAGACCCAGTACTTC
D: NA; V: TRBV4-1; size: NA; J: TRBJ2-1; CDR3: CASSQGVGANYEQFF; DNA: TGCGCCAGCAGCCAAGGGGTGGGGGCGAATTATGAGCAGTTCTTC
D: NA; V: TRBV6-1; size: NA; J: TRBJ2-1; CDR3: CASSEVGRGGYNEQFF; DNA: TGTGCCAGCAGTGAAGTTGGGAGGGGGGGCTACAATGAGCAGTTCTTC
D: TRBD2; V: TRBV9; size: NA; J: TRBJ2-3; CDR3: CASSVSSGGSDTQYF; DNA: TGTGCCAGCAGCGTATCCAGCGGGGGATCAGATACGCAGTATTTT
D: TRBD1; V: TRBV28; size: NA; J: TRBJ1-5; CDR3: CASTSPGQGKQPQHF; DNA: TGTGCCAGCACCTCACCCGGACAGGGGAAGCAGCCCCAGCATTTT
D: TRBD1; V: TRBV30; size: NA; J: TRBJ1-2; CDR3: CAWRYRGPNYGYTF; DNA: TGTGCCTGGAGATACAGGGGGCCCAACTATGGCTACACCTTC
D: NA; V: TRBV6-5; size: NA; J: TRBJ2-7; CDR3: CASSRGQTPSYEQYF; DNA: TGTGCCAGCAGCCGCGGACAGACACCCTCCTACGAGCAGTACTTC
D: TRBD2; V: TRBV5-1; size: NA; J: TRBJ2-3; CDR3: CASSLKAGGPTDTQYF; DNA: TGCGCCAGCAGCTTGAAGGCGGGGGGGCCAACAGATACGCAGTATTTT
D: NA; V: TRBV7-8; size: NA; J: TRBJ2-7; CDR3: CASSLGQPFYEQYF; DNA: TGTGCCAGCAGCTTAGGACAGCCCTTCTACGAGCAGTACTTC
D: NA; V: TRBV9; size: NA; J: TRBJ2-5; CDR3: CAPVRKKRETQYF; DNA: TGTGCCCCGGTACGGAAGAAGCGAGAGACCCAGTACTTC
D: NA; V: TRBV5-6; size: NA; J: TRBJ1-1; CDR3: CASSPPGSYTEAFF; DNA: TGTGCCAGCAGCCCCCCCGGGTCCTACACTGAAGCTTTCTTT
D: NA; V: TRBV5-1; size: NA; J: TRBJ1-1; CDR3: CASRLPGGWGTEAFF; DNA: TGCGCCAGCAGGCTTCCGGGGGGCTGGGGCACTGAAGCTTTCTTT
D: NA; V: TRBV19; size: few; J: TRBJ1-2; CDR3: CASSIEGLGYGYTF; DNA: TGTGCCAGTAGTATTGAGGGTTTAGGATATGGCTACACCTTC
D: NA; V: TRBV11-2; size: few; J: TRBJ1-1; CDR3: CASSAYSPQNTEAFF; DNA: TGTGCCAGCAGCGCTTACAGCCCCCAGAACACTGAAGCTTTCTTT
D: TRBD1; V: TRBV19; size: once; J: TRBJ1-1; CDR3: CASSPSIGTGFPKVEAFF; DNA: TGTGCCAGTAGTCCGAGCATAGGGACAGGGTTTCCTAAAGTCGAAGCTTTCTTT
D: TRBD1; V: TRBV29-1; size: NA; J: TRBJ1-2; CDR3: CSSGRGRDPRGYTF; DNA: TGCAGCTCTGGCAGGGGGCGGGATCCTCGGGGCTACACCTTC
D: TRBD1; V: TRBV7-2; size: few; J: TRBJ1-2; CDR3: CASSLTRQGTTFF; DNA: TGTGCCAGCAGCCTGACAAGACAGGGGACTACCTTCTTC
D: TRBD1; V: TRBV2; size: few; J: TRBJ1-1; CDR3: CASRRGQGMGEAFF; DNA: TGTGCCAGCAGGAGGGGACAGGGAATGGGTGAAGCTTTCTTT
D: NA; V: TRBV7-9; size: NA; J: TRBJ1-1; CDR3: CASSLREGMRTEAFF; DNA: TGTGCCAGCAGCTTAAGAGAGGGTATGCGGACTGAAGCTTTCTTT
D: TRBD2; V: TRBV11-3; size: NA; J: TRBJ2-3; CDR3: CASSRGGFTDTQYF; DNA: TGTGCCAGCAGCCGGGGGGGGTTCACAGATACGCAGTATTTT
D: NA; V: TRBV7-2; size: NA; J: TRBJ2-5; CDR3: CASSSNPQSIETQYF; DNA: TGTGCCAGCAGCTCAAACCCCCAAAGCATTGAGACCCAGTACTTC
D: TRBD1; V: TRBV9; size: NA; J: TRBJ2-2; CDR3: CASSVDGQGATTGELFF; DNA: TGTGCCAGCAGCGTAGATGGGCAGGGGGCGACCACCGGGGAGCTGTTTTTT
D: NA; V: TRBV9; size: NA; J: TRBJ1-3; CDR3: CASSVGGAGNTIYF; DNA: TGTGCCAGCAGCGTAGGAGGCGCGGGAAACACCATATATTTT
D: TRBD2; V: TRBV5-1; size: NA; J: TRBJ2-7; CDR3: CASSSIAGPYEQYF; DNA: TGCGCCAGCAGTTCGATAGCGGGGCCCTACGAGCAGTACTTC
D: NA; V: TRBV4-2; size: few; J: TRBJ2-4; CDR3: CASSQETSSNIQYF; DNA: TGTGCCAGCAGCCAAGAAACTAGTTCGAACATTCAGTACTTC
D: TRBD1; V: TRBV5-1; size: NA; J: TRBJ2-1; CDR3: CASSPPAGGSSSYNEQFF; DNA: TGCGCCAGCAGCCCCCCGGCAGGGGGCTCGAGCTCCTACAATGAGCAGTTCTTC
D: TRBD1; V: TRBV4-3; size: NA; J: TRBJ2-4; CDR3: CASSQIGQGYGIQYF; DNA: TGCGCCAGCAGCCAGATAGGACAGGGGTATGGCATTCAGTACTTC
D: NA; V: TRBV28; size: NA; J: TRBJ1-4; CDR3: CASSFRAAGVKEKLFF; DNA: TGTGCCAGCAGTTTTCGGGCAGCCGGGGTGAAGGAAAAACTGTTTTTT
D: TRBD2; V: TRBV27; size: NA; J: TRBJ2-1; CDR3: CASGSRAGAGSGTSGRSYNEQFF; DNA: TGTGCCAGCGGGTCTAGGGCGGGGGCGGGGTCTGGGACTAGCGGGAGGTCCTACAATGAGCAGTTCTTC
D: NA; V: TRBV10-3; size: few; J: TRBJ1-2; CDR3: CAILGAGSGYGYTF; DNA: TGTGCCATCTTAGGGGCCGGGAGCGGCTATGGCTACACCTTC
D: NA; V: TRBV5-1; size: once; J: TRBJ1-1; CDR3: CATRQLMNTEAFF; DNA: TGCGCCACCAGACAGCTTATGAACACTGAAGCTTTCTTT
D: TRBD1; V: TRBV2; size: few; J: TRBJ1-1; CDR3: CASSQQGIGTEAFF; DNA: TGTGCCAGCAGTCAACAGGGGATCGGGACTGAAGCTTTCTTT
D: NA; V: TRBV7-2; size: NA; J: TRBJ2-7; CDR3: CASSLGANPYEQYF; DNA: TGTGCCAGCAGCTTAGGGGCTAACCCCTACGAGCAGTACTTC
D: TRBD2; V: TRBV6-6; size: NA; J: TRBJ2-3; CDR3: CASSLSGGGTDTQYF; DNA: TGTGCCAGCAGTCTGAGCGGGGGCGGGACAGATACGCAGTATTTT
D: TRBD2; V: TRBV6-6; size: NA; J: TRBJ2-5; CDR3: CATLERGVETQYF; DNA: TGTGCCACCCTGGAGCGGGGAGTAGAGACCCAGTACTTC
D: TRBD2; V: TRBV18; size: NA; J: TRBJ2-1; CDR3: CASSPQRVAGYNEQFF; DNA: TGTGCCAGCTCACCCCAAAGGGTAGCGGGGTACAATGAGCAGTTCTTC
D: NA; V: TRBV21-1; size: NA; J: TRBJ2-3; CDR3: CASSKITRPHPSTDTQYF; DNA: TGTGCCAGCAGCAAAATCACTAGGCCCCATCCTAGCACAGATACGCAGTATTTT